The 21 T cell receptor beta chains given below trace back to one sample, sequenced in a study of T cell responses to AZD1222 COVID-19 vaccine. Some clones are missing from TCRdb's copy, which holds only in-frame ones; the method was immunoSEQ multiplex PCR. The profile shows roughly 100,000 clones, roughly 84% of them singletons. Here the sequenced sample was peripheral blood, taken 28 days after the second AZD1222 dose. These receptors were taken from an adult who received the AZD1222 COVID-19 vaccine.

The chain joins TRBV11-3 to TRBJ2-1; a weak D match, TRBD1 (7 bases). The CDR3 is 18 residues long. V was clipped by 1 base and J by 7 bases, with 23 bases between them. CDR1 and CDR2 (germline): SGHNT, YENEEA. The CDR3: CASSLGTGARGPRNEQFF. CDR3 nucleotides: TGTGCCAGCAGCTTAGGAACAGGGGCGCGGGGACCGCGGAATGAGCAGTTCTTC.

This clone was found a few times. This chain joins TRBV6-4 and TRBJ1-1; 9 bases fit TRBD1. V lost 6 bases to trimming and J lost 7 bases; unmatched junction nucleotides: 9. The CDR3 has 14 residues. Per germline, CDR1 MRHNA and CDR2 SNTAGT. DNA of the CDR3: TGTGCCAGCAGGCCACAGGGGGCGCGGGGTGAAGCTTTCTTT. Protein product: CASRPQGARGEAFF.

The rearrangement joins TRBV30 to TRBJ2-7; possibly TRBD2 for D (6 bases). V gave up 3 bases and J gave up 2 bases, with 17 bases separating them. The CDR3 extends over 15 amino acids. The germline CDR1 and CDR2 sequences are GTSNPN and SVGIG (reference sequence). CDR3 in amino acids: CAWRTSGERAYEQYF. The DNA for the CDR3 is TGTGCCTGGAGGACCTCGGGGGAGAGAGCCTACGAGCAGTACTTC.

The chain couples TRBV9 to TRBJ1-1; possibly TRBD1 for D (5 bases). There are 15 residues in the CDR3. V was trimmed by 0 bases and J by 5 bases, leaving 14 bases between them. Germline CDR1 SGDLS, CDR2 YYNGEE. CDR3: CASSVGNRRETEAFF. For the CDR3, the DNA is TGTGCCAGCAGCGTAGGGAACAGGAGAGAGACTGAAGCTTTCTTT.

The gene calls are TRBV11-3 and TRBJ2-1, with D possibly being TRBD2 (6 bases). CDR3 size: 14 residues. Germline CDR1 and CDR2: SGHNT and YENEEA. V was clipped by 5 bases and J by 5 bases, with 13 bases between them. This CDR3 is CASSAGPRNNEQFF. The CDR3 DNA is TGTGCCAGCAGCGCGGGACCACGGAACAATGAGCAGTTCTTC.

The chain uses TRBV2 and TRBJ1-6, with 7 bases matching TRBD1. The length of the CDR3 is 18 residues. V lost 6 bases and J lost 0; bases outside the gene matches: 11. Germline V gene data show CDR1 as SNHLY and CDR2 as FYNNEI. CDR3 in amino acids: CASSDPRQGNSYNSPLHF. The CDR3 DNA reads TGTGCCAGCAGCGATCCCAGACAGGGAAACTCCTATAATTCACCCCTCCACTTT.

The rearrangement joins TRBV18 to TRBJ1-5, with 9 bases lining up with TRBD1. This CDR3 contains 14 residues. The V segment lost 3 bases and the J segment 7 bases; nucleotides outside the gene matches: 4. The germline gives CDR1 KGHSH, CDR2 LQKENI. For the CDR3, the DNA is TGTGCCAGCTCACCGGGACAGGGCCCCCAGCCCCAGCATTTT. It specifies CASSPGQGPQPQHF. Drawing the rest from reference TRBV18 and TRBJ1-5, the complete variable domain is NAGVMQNPRHLVRRRGQEARLRCSPMKGHSHVYWYRQLPEEGLKFMVYLQKENIIDESGMPKERFSAEFPKEGPSILRIQQVVRGDSAAYFCASSPGQGPQPQHFGDGTRLSIL.

The count of this clone is one. The chain combines TRBV19 with TRBJ1-5; maybe TRBD1 (5 bases). CDR1 is LNHDA and CDR2 is SQIVND in the germline V gene (reference sequence). The ends were cut back, 5 bases at V and 3 bases at J, with 20 bases in the middle. The CDR3 contains 17 residues. In nucleotides, the CDR3 is TGTGCCAGTAGTCCCGGTGTGGGGGGGAGTGTCAATCAGCCCCAGCATTTT. It specifies CASSPGVGGSVNQPQHF.

The CDR3 sequence: CASSQEWGGSYGYTF. DNA for the CDR3: TGTGCCAGCAGCCAAGAATGGGGGGGTTCCTATGGCTACACCTTC. J is TRBJ1-2 and V is TRBV4-2, with a weak D call TRBD1 (5 bases). CDR3 length equals 15 residues. In germline, CDR1 is LGHNA, CDR2 YNFKEQ. V shed 0 bases and J shed 4 bases, with 12 bases lying between them.

This chain connects TRBV20-1 to TRBJ1-2; D is uncertain. The CDR3 contains 11 residues. The V end lost 6 bases, the J end lost 3 bases, and 8 bases lay between the germline ends. Germline V gene sequence: CDR1 DFQATT, CDR2 SNEGSKA (reference sequence). In nucleotides, the CDR3 is TGCAGTGCCTCGAGGGACTATGGCTACACCTTC. Encoded protein: CSASRDYGYTF.

The chain uses TRBV11-3 and TRBJ2-7; D may correspond to TRBD1 or TRBD2 (5 bases each). There are 13 residues in the CDR3. Trimming took 6 bases from V and 3 from J, leaving 12 bases between them. The germline V gene encodes CDR1 SGHNT and CDR2 YENEEA. The CDR3 DNA is TGTGCCAGCAGTAATGGGGACGGCTACGAGCAGTACTTC. Protein sequence: CASSNGDGYEQYF.

The chain joins TRBV2 to TRBJ2-7, with D perhaps matching TRBD1 (6 bases). The CDR3 contains 13 residues. Trimming left V 2 bases short and J 3 bases short, with 8 bases between. Germline values: CDR1 SNHLY, CDR2 FYNNEI. The CDR3 region is CASSEIQGYEQYF. In nucleotides, the CDR3 is TGTGCCAGCAGTGAAATACAGGGCTACGAGCAGTACTTC. The full variable domain, its missing parts supplied by reference TRBV2 and TRBJ2-7, is EPEVTQTPSHQVTQMGQEVILRCVPISNHLYFYWYRQILGQKVEFLVSFYNNEISEKSEIFDDQFSVERPDGSNFTLKIRSTKLEDSAMYFCASSEIQGYEQYFGPGTRLTVT.

The gene calls are TRBV2 and TRBJ1-1, with D perhaps TRBD1 (6 bases). The CDR3 sequence is 14 residues long. V was clipped by 7 bases and J by 6 bases, with 18 bases between them. Germline CDR1 SNHLY, CDR2 FYNNEI. CDR3 sequence: CASTLEGGSPEAFF. Written as DNA, the CDR3 is TGTGCCAGCACTTTAGAGGGGGGCTCCCCTGAAGCTTTCTTT.

This clone has more than one count but fewer than ten. The V call is TRBV19, the J call TRBJ1-2, with a possible D match to TRBD1 (6 bases). Looked up from germline, CDR1 is LNHDA and CDR2 is SQIVND (reference sequence). Trimming stripped 3 bases from V and 8 bases from J, with 16 bases between. The CDR3 is made up of 14 amino acids. In DNA, the CDR3 is TGTGCCAGTAGTATCACAGGGCCTATTCCGGGCTACACCTTC. This sequence encodes CASSITGPIPGYTF.

The chain is built from TRBV12-2 and TRBJ2-7; the D segment call TRBD2 is taken from the table without a DNA check. TRBV12-2 is marked as a pseudogene. The CDR3 extends over 15 amino acids. CDR3 sequence (DNA): TGTGCAAGTCGCCTCACAGCGGGAGACTCCTACGAGCAGTACTTC. As protein: CASRLTAGDSYEQYF.

V usage is TRBV18 and J usage is TRBJ1-6; D is unclear. The CDR3 consists of 15 residues. Germline lookup yields CDR1 KGHSH and CDR2 LQKENI. V gave up 2 bases and J gave up 10 bases, with 15 bases separating them. The DNA for the CDR3 is TGTGCCAGCTCACCAGGGCAGGAGGCTGGATCACCCCTCCACTTT. Translation gives CASSPGQEAGSPLHF.

The chain recombines TRBV7-2 with TRBJ2-2; no clear D. The V gene's germline CDR1 is SGHTA and CDR2 FQGNSA. There are 17 residues in the CDR3. V lost 5 bases, J lost 1 base, and 17 bases lay in between. CDR3 sequence: CASSPALLAVNTGELFF. The CDR3 coding sequence is TGTGCCAGCAGCCCGGCCCTACTGGCGGTGAACACCGGGGAGCTGTTTTTT.

The CDR3 nucleotides read TGTGCCAGCAGACGGACAGGGGGAGATACGCAGTATTTT. Translated, it gives CASRRTGGDTQYF. J is TRBJ2-3 and V is TRBV27, with TRBD1 matching 10 bases. The CDR3 is made up of 13 amino acids. Germline values: CDR1 MNHEY, CDR2 SMNVEV (reference sequence). Trimming cost V 6 bases and J 5 bases; bases outside gene matches: 2.

The chain links TRBV6-1 to TRBJ1-2, with 7 bases matching TRBD1. Germline assignment: CDR1 MNHNS and CDR2 SASEGT. V dropped 2 bases and J dropped 7; count of bases not matched to a gene: 10. The CDR3 spans 15 residues. In DNA form, the CDR3 reads TGTGCCAGCAGTGAATCGACAGGGTTTATAATTGGCTACACCTTC. Protein sequence: CASSESTGFIIGYTF.

The rearrangement joins TRBV11-2 to TRBJ2-7; possibly TRBD2 for D (7 bases). The CDR3 consists of 15 residues. V shed 3 bases and J shed 3 bases, with 15 bases lying between them. Per germline, CDR1 SGHAT and CDR2 FQNNGV. The CDR3 DNA reads TGTGCCAGCAGCTTGGAGGGAGGGGGTTTCTACGAGCAGTACTTC. It specifies CASSLEGGGFYEQYF.

This clone appeared a single time. The V call is TRBV2, the J call TRBJ2-7; D uncertain. CDR1 SNHLY and CDR2 FYNNEI come from the germline V gene. V gave up 3 bases and J gave up 12 bases, with 12 bases separating them. This CDR3 comprises 11 residues. CDR3 protein: CASSDIPSWYF. CDR3 bases: TGTGCCAGCAGTGATATTCCCTCGTGGTACTTC.